The 11 T cell receptor beta chains presented below share a single source sample, sequenced in a study of technical replicates of blood from four donors. This table comes from immunoSEQ multiplex PCR, and its TCRdb copy is limited to in-frame clones, with some not included. The sample has approximately 75,000 clones; about 81% are singletons. Material for sequencing was PBMCs. The receptors originated from a human donor in good health. Some clones in this sample may be carry-over from other donors' samples.

The chain couples TRBV29-1 to TRBJ2-3; the D gene is possibly TRBD1 (6 bases). The CDR3 has 13 residues. CDR1 and CDR2 from the germline V gene are SQVTM and ANQGSEA. V gave up 7 bases and J gave up 2 bases, with 13 bases separating them. CDR3 amino acids: CSAKTGITDTQYF. The CDR3 coding sequence is TGCAGCGCTAAGACAGGCATCACAGATACGCAGTATTTT.

The V gene is TRBV12-2, the J gene TRBJ2-1; no DNA check was done on the table's D call, TRBD2. TRBV12-2 is a pseudogene segment. This CDR3 is built from 15 residues. CDR3 amino acids: CASRLVGGGGNEQFF. CDR3 nucleotide sequence: TGTGCAAGTCGCTTAGTTGGCGGGGGAGGGAATGAGCAGTTCTTC.

This sequence joins TRBV4-2 and TRBJ1-1; the match to TRBD1 covers 10 bases. This CDR3 spans 16 amino acids. Germline values: CDR1 LGHNA, CDR2 YNFKEQ. V shed 2 bases and J 4 bases; nucleotides not matched to a gene: 7. CDR3 sequence (DNA): TGTGCCAGCAGCCAACGGACAGGGGGAGGGGGCACTGAAGCTTTCTTT. It translates to CASSQRTGGGGTEAFF.

The gene calls are TRBV9 and TRBJ2-3; 15 bases are a match to TRBD2. Losses at the gene ends were 0 bases for V and 0 bases for J; bases not matched to a gene: 2. From germline, CDR1 is SGDLS and CDR2 YYNGEE. The CDR3 runs to 18 residues. In DNA form, the CDR3 reads TGTGCCAGCAGCGTAGGGACTAGCGGGGGGGGTAGCACAGATACGCAGTATTTT. This codes for CASSVGTSGGGSTDTQYF.

This rearrangement joins TRBV7-3 to TRBJ2-3; 8 nucleotides align to TRBD1. V shed 2 bases and J 0 bases; nucleotides not matched to a gene: 4. The CDR3 contains 16 residues. Germline V gene sequence: CDR1 SGHTA, CDR2 FQGTGA. DNA for the CDR3: TGTGCCAGCAGCTTACCACAGGGGGGTAGCACAGATACGCAGTATTTT. Translated, it gives CASSLPQGGSTDTQYF.

This clone appeared many times. V is TRBV30 and J is TRBJ2-1; no firm D call. This CDR3 region has 11 residues. V dropped 3 bases and J dropped 7 bases, with 7 bases sitting between them. Germline values: CDR1 GTSNPN, CDR2 SVGIG (reference sequence). The CDR3: CAWRKRNEQFF. CDR3 in DNA: TGTGCCTGGAGGAAGAGAAATGAGCAGTTCTTC.

V and J are TRBV18 and TRBJ1-4; TRBD1 might be the D (6 bases). Trimming stripped 6 bases from V and 3 bases from J, with 11 bases between. There are 14 residues in the CDR3. Germline CDR1 and CDR2: KGHSH and LQKENI. CDR3 region: CASSQDSSNEKLFF. The CDR3 nucleotides are TGTGCCAGCTCCCAGGACAGCTCTAATGAAAAACTGTTTTTT.

In its sample, this clone was seen once. V usage is TRBV27 and J usage is TRBJ1-4, with TRBD1 matching 9 bases. The CDR3 is made up of 18 amino acids. Germline assignment: CDR1 MNHEY and CDR2 SMNVEV (reference sequence). The trim removed 2 bases at V and 8 bases at J, leaving 15 bases unmatched. CDR3 in DNA: TGTGCCAGCAGTTTAGTTTGGACAGGGGCGGCGATGACCGAAAAACTGTTTTTT. Its translation: CASSLVWTGAAMTEKLFF.

This chain uses TRBV9 with TRBJ2-7, with TRBD1 identical over 8 bases. This CDR3 is 15 amino acids long. The J segment lost 2 bases and the V segment lost 1 base, leaving 5 bases of the junction unmatched. The germline CDR1 and CDR2 sequences are SGDLS and YYNGEE. The CDR3 loop is CASSVSQGATYEQYF. For the CDR3, the DNA is TGTGCCAGCAGCGTATCGCAGGGGGCTACCTACGAGCAGTACTTC. The full variable domain, its missing parts supplied by reference TRBV9 and TRBJ2-7, is DSGVTQTPKHLITATGQRVTLRCSPRSGDLSVYWYQQSLDQGLQFLIQYYNGEERAKGNILERFSAQQFPDLHSELNLSSLELGDSALYFCASSVSQGATYEQYFGPGTRLTVT.

The chain uses TRBV11-3 and TRBJ2-3; no definite D call. V was shortened by 4 bases and J by 8 bases, with 13 bases between the two germline ends. The CDR3 extends over 13 amino acids. From germline, CDR1 is SGHNT and CDR2 YENEEA. The CDR3 DNA sequence: TGTGCCAGCAGCTCTAGAGGAACGGCTACGCAGTATTTT. Translated: CASSSRGTATQYF.

The V and J genes are TRBV19 and TRBJ2-2, with a tentative D call TRBD2 (5 bases). V dropped 10 bases and J dropped 10 bases, with 19 bases sitting between them. Germline-derived CDR1 and CDR2 are LNHDA and SQIVND (reference sequence). The CDR3 spans 13 residues. CDR3 in DNA: TGTGCCAACCCTCCGAGGGCCGCGGCGGAGCTGTTTTTT. This gives the protein CANPPRAAAELFF.